The 31 T cell receptor beta chains in this list originate from one sample, sequenced in a study of blood T cell repertoires in COVID-19. The protocol was immunoSEQ multiplex PCR, while the TCRdb copy is restricted to in-frame clones and leaves out a portion. The table has about 200,000 clones, around 85% seen once; the top ten hold 0.9% to 0.95%. The sample taken for sequencing was peripheral blood. The receptors here all came from a man aged 55 to 70 with COVID-19, enrolled during active disease.

The J gene is TRBJ1-5, the V gene TRBV28; D is ambiguous. The CDR3 has 15 residues. Trimming cost V 5 bases and J 5 bases, with 16 bases left between them. Germline V gene data show CDR1 as MDHEN and CDR2 as SYDVKM. CDR3 region: CASSPAPGSDQPQHF. In DNA, the CDR3 is TGTGCCAGCAGTCCAGCCCCGGGGTCCGATCAGCCCCAGCATTTT.

This chain connects TRBV28 to TRBJ1-5, with TRBD1 matching 8 bases. CDR1 MDHEN and CDR2 SYDVKM come from the germline V gene. Losses at the gene ends were 6 bases for V and 5 bases for J; bases not matched to a gene: 15. This CDR3 has 17 amino acids. The CDR3 region has the DNA TGTGCCAGCAGCGAAGGGACTGGCAGGGGGCTCTATCAGCCCCAGCATTTT. The encoded protein is CASSEGTGRGLYQPQHF.

The V and J genes are TRBV7-9 and TRBJ1-1; 9 positions match TRBD1. The V gene's germline CDR1 is SEHNR and CDR2 FQNEAQ (reference sequence). Trimming took 3 bases from V and 2 from J; bases not matched to a gene: 7. The CDR3 is 16 residues long. This CDR3 is CASSFSQGALNTEAFF. The CDR3 DNA reads as TGTGCCAGCAGCTTTTCACAGGGGGCGTTAAACACTGAAGCTTTCTTT.

The chain recombines TRBV20-1 with TRBJ2-7; D ambiguous. This CDR3 comprises 11 residues. Trimming pared 6 bases from V and 2 bases from J, leaving 8 bases between. Germline CDR1 and CDR2: DFQATT and SNEGSKA (reference sequence). CDR3 residues: CSASQAYEQYF. The CDR3 DNA sequence: TGCAGTGCCTCCCAGGCCTACGAGCAGTACTTC.

The chain carries TRBV3-1 (or the pseudogene TRBV3-2) and TRBJ1-5; 8 bases map to TRBD1. The CDR3 extends over 13 amino acids. J gave up 5 bases and V 4 bases, and 1 base lay outside the gene matches. The germline gives CDR1 LGHDT, CDR2 YNNKEL (reference sequence). The CDR3: CASSPTGDQPQHF. CDR3 DNA sequence: TGTGCCAGCAGCCCGACAGGGGATCAGCCCCAGCATTTT.

V gene TRBV4-3 combines with J gene TRBJ1-2, with D unclear. Germline CDR1 is LGHNA and CDR2 is YSLEER. The CDR3 extends over 14 amino acids. The V and J ends lost 0 bases and 0 bases respectively, with 5 bases between them. Written as DNA, the CDR3 is TGCGCCAGCAGCCAAGAGTCGTCTAACTATGGCTACACCTTC. Its translation is CASSQESSNYGYTF.

The chain links TRBV24-1 to TRBJ1-1; D unclear. This CDR3 contains 12 residues. Trimming cost V 1 base and J 4 bases, with 3 bases left between them. Germline V gene lookup returns CDR1 KGHDR and CDR2 SFDVKD. The CDR3 DNA sequence: TGTGCCACCAGTGATTTCGGCACTGAAGCTTTCTTT. Its translation is CATSDFGTEAFF.

This chain links TRBV6-2 or TRBV6-3 with TRBJ1-1; D is unclear. Per the germline V gene, CDR1 is MNHEY and CDR2 is SVGEGT. The CDR3 runs to 13 residues. V was clipped by 4 bases and J by 8 bases, with 14 bases between them. Here the CDR3 DNA reads TGTGCCAGCAGTTCCGGGATCTCCCGAGAAGCTTTCTTT. Protein product: CASSSGISREAFF.

This sequence joins TRBV7-2 and TRBJ2-6; 7 nucleotides align to TRBD2. The CDR3 contains 17 residues. Trimming removed 2 bases from V and 0 bases from J; junction bases left unmatched: 4. Per the germline V gene, CDR1 is SGHTA and CDR2 is FQGNSA. The CDR3 DNA sequence: TGTGCCAGCAGCTTAAGGCGGGGGACCTCTGGGGCCAACGTCCTGACTTTC. It yields the protein CASSLRRGTSGANVLTF.

V gene TRBV6-1 combines with J gene TRBJ1-5; weak D call: TRBD1 (5 bases). V was trimmed by 0 bases and J by 8 bases, leaving 11 bases between them. Germline CDR1 is MNHNS and CDR2 is SASEGT. CDR3 length: 14 amino acids. The CDR3 region has the DNA TGTGCCAGCAGTGAAGCGTCTTGGGGGGAGCCCCAGCATTTT. The encoded protein is CASSEASWGEPQHF.

V is TRBV2 and J is TRBJ1-2; D is unclear. Trimming pared 7 bases from V and 6 bases from J, leaving 12 bases between. The CDR3 length is 12 residues. Germline V gene lookup returns CDR1 SNHLY and CDR2 FYNNEI. The CDR3 spells CASKKKSDGYTF. As DNA, the CDR3 is TGTGCCAGCAAGAAAAAATCGGATGGCTACACCTTC.

CDR3 in amino acids: CASSWAGVGYTEAFF. As DNA, the CDR3 is TGCGCCAGCAGCTGGGCCGGGGTTGGGTACACTGAAGCTTTCTTT. This chain joins TRBV5-1 and TRBJ1-1; D unresolved. Germline CDR1 and CDR2: SGHRS and YFSETQ. V lost 3 bases and J 3 bases, leaving 15 bases between the germline ends. The CDR3 is made up of 15 amino acids.

This sequence joins TRBV5-4 and TRBJ1-2, with 8 bases lining up with TRBD1. The CDR3 has 14 residues. Germline V gives CDR1 SGHNT, CDR2 YYREEE (reference sequence). V dropped 1 base and J dropped 4; count of bases not matched to a gene: 3. The CDR3: CASSLNRGSYGYTF. The CDR3 DNA sequence: TGTGCCAGCAGCTTGAACAGGGGGAGCTATGGCTACACCTTC.

This clone turned up a few times. As DNA, the CDR3 is TGTGCCAGCAGGGGAGCTGGGGCCAACGTCCTGACTTTC. Translation gives CASRGAGANVLTF. The rearrangement joins TRBV28 to TRBJ2-6; weak D call: TRBD2 (5 bases). The CDR3 spans 13 residues. The germline V gene has CDR1 MDHEN and CDR2 SYDVKM. V was trimmed by 6 bases and J by 2 bases, leaving 5 bases between them.

The chain joins TRBV5-1 to TRBJ1-2; 8 bases fit TRBD1. There are 14 residues in the CDR3. The ends lost 0 bases at V and 6 bases at J; junction bases unmatched: 4. Germline CDR1 SGHRS, CDR2 YFSETQ. CDR3 in amino acids: CASSLGTGRDGYTF. As DNA, the CDR3 is TGCGCCAGCAGCTTGGGGACAGGGCGGGATGGCTACACCTTC.

As regards this clone: This CDR3 is also generated by other DNA sequences in the sample. This chain joins TRBV6-5 and TRBJ2-7; no reliable D call. The CDR3 runs 13 residues. V was clipped by 6 bases and J by 0 bases, with 9 bases between them. Germline CDR1 is MNHEY and CDR2 is SVGAGI. The CDR3 DNA reads TGTGCCAGCAGCTATTCCTACTCCTACGAGCAGTACTTC. Translation: CASSYSYSYEQYF.

The chain carries TRBV19 and TRBJ1-3; no clear D gene. The CDR3 spans 17 residues. The germline V gene has CDR1 LNHDA and CDR2 SQIVND (reference sequence). V lost 0 bases and J lost 0, with 12 bases in between. The CDR3 DNA is TGTGCCAGTAGTATAGAAGCCAGCGGGCTCTCTGGAAACACCATATATTTT. Its translation is CASSIEASGLSGNTIYF.

This clone appeared a single time. The chain has TRBV6-5 and TRBJ1-2; tentatively, D is TRBD1 (5 bases). CDR1 and CDR2 from the germline V gene are MNHEY and SVGAGI. The CDR3 covers 14 residues. V lost 5 bases, J lost 8 bases, and 18 bases lay in between. The CDR3 DNA is TGTGCCAGCAGTAACCGTGGGCTGGGGGGGGGCTACACCTTC. Protein sequence: CASSNRGLGGGYTF.

The chain combines TRBV28 with TRBJ2-2; 10 bases align to TRBD1. Germline loops: CDR1 MDHEN, CDR2 SYDVKM. This CDR3 region has 16 residues. V was pared by 3 bases and J by 7 bases, with 8 bases of the junction left unmatched. CDR3 nucleotide sequence: TGTGCCAGCAGTTTGTCCGGACAGGGGGTGGTCGGGGAGCTGTTTTTT. Encoded protein: CASSLSGQGVVGELFF.

This clone was detected a few times. The V and J genes are TRBV7-2 and TRBJ1-6; 7 nucleotides match TRBD1. Per germline, CDR1 SGHTA and CDR2 FQGNSA. This CDR3 has 19 residues. Unmatched junction bases numbered 13, after V lost 1 base and J lost 4 bases. CDR3 DNA: TGTGCCAGCAGCTTAGGAGGGGGCGGTGGAGGCTTTTATAATTCACCCCTCCACTTT. Amino acids: CASSLGGGGGGFYNSPLHF.

The genes are TRBV7-2 and TRBJ2-7; perhaps TRBD2 as D (5 bases). Trimming removed 5 bases at V and 0 bases at J, with 14 bases between. This CDR3 has 15 residues. CDR1 and CDR2 (germline): SGHTA, FQGNSA. The CDR3 spells CASSTAAQSSYEQYF. CDR3 nucleotides: TGTGCCAGCAGCACAGCGGCGCAGAGCTCCTACGAGCAGTACTTC. The variable domain in full, with the rest retrieved from reference TRBV7-2 and TRBJ2-7, is GAGVSQSPSNKVTEKGKDVELRCDPISGHTALYWYRQSLGQGLEFLIYFQGNSAPDKSGLPSDRFSAERTGGSVSTLTIQRTQQEDSAVYLCASSTAAQSSYEQYFGPGTRLTVT.

The genes are TRBV30 and TRBJ1-2; D is perhaps TRBD1 (6 bases). V was pared by 8 bases and J by 2 bases, with 12 bases between. The CDR3 has 12 residues. The germline V gene encodes CDR1 GTSNPN and CDR2 SVGIG (reference sequence). CDR3 DNA sequence: TGTGCCGGCCGGGGGGCGAACTATGGCTACACCTTC. Protein: CAGRGANYGYTF. Combining the CDR3 with reference TRBV30 and TRBJ1-2 gives the whole variable domain SQTIHQWPATLVQPVGSPLSLECTVEGTSNPNLYWYRQAAGRGLQLLFYSVGIGQISSEVPQNLSASRPQDRQFILSSKKLLLSDSGFYLCAGRGANYGYTFGSGTRLTVV.

J is TRBJ2-1 and V is TRBV29-1, with D possibly TRBD1 on 5 matching bases. The germline CDR1 and CDR2 sequences are SQVTM and ANQGSEA. Trimming removed 0 bases from V and 0 bases from J, with 12 bases in between. CDR3 length: 16 amino acids. The CDR3 loop reads CSVEDGHASSYNEQFF. The CDR3 DNA is TGCAGCGTTGAAGATGGACACGCGAGCTCCTACAATGAGCAGTTCTTC.

The chain couples TRBV13 to TRBJ2-3, with TRBD1 identical over 11 bases. The germline CDR1 and CDR2 sequences are PRHDT and FYEKMQ (reference sequence). The CDR3 is made up of 16 amino acids. The V segment lost 5 bases and the J segment 4 bases; nucleotides outside the gene matches: 8. In DNA form, the CDR3 reads TGTGCCAGCAGCCCATCCGGGACAGGGGGTGCAGATACGCAGTATTTT. It is translated as CASSPSGTGGADTQYF.

This rearrangement joins TRBV7-7 to TRBJ2-5, with TRBD1 identical over 10 bases. Losses at the gene ends were 3 bases for V and 13 bases for J; bases not matched to a gene: 20. Germline-derived CDR1 and CDR2 are SSHAT and FNYEAQ (reference sequence). This CDR3 is built from 17 residues. CDR3 protein: CASSFSATSRDRGWLYF. In nucleotides, the CDR3 is TGTGCCAGCAGCTTCTCTGCTACGAGCCGGGACAGGGGTTGGCTGTACTTC.

The chain combines TRBV24-1 with TRBJ1-3; no firm D call. From germline, CDR1 is KGHDR and CDR2 SFDVKD. With 5 bases removed from V and 0 bases from J, the gap between germline ends came to 10 bases. The CDR3 contains 15 residues. The CDR3 region is CATSGSSSSGNTIYF. The DNA of the CDR3 is TGTGCCACCAGTGGGTCGAGCTCCTCTGGAAACACCATATATTTT.

This chain links TRBV10-3 with TRBJ1-1; 9 bases map to TRBD1. Germline V gene sequence: CDR1 ENHRY, CDR2 SYGVKD. The trim removed 0 bases at V and 10 bases at J, leaving 3 bases unmatched. This CDR3 has 13 residues. The CDR3 is CAISESEDRGAFF. The CDR3 bases are TGTGCCATCAGTGAGTCTGAGGACAGGGGAGCTTTCTTT.

J is TRBJ2-7 and V is TRBV7-9; TRBD2 aligns across 9 bases. Germline trimming cut 3 bases from V and 6 bases from J; bases unmatched to any gene: 12. There are 16 residues in the CDR3. Germline CDR1 SEHNR, CDR2 FQNEAQ (reference sequence). CDR3 residues: CASSLTSGRGSLEQYF. DNA of the CDR3: TGTGCCAGCAGCTTGACTAGCGGAAGGGGGTCTCTCGAGCAGTACTTC.

This clone was observed a few times. The chain employs TRBV19 and TRBJ1-5, with D perhaps TRBD1 (5 bases). This CDR3 spans 16 amino acids. The germline V gene encodes CDR1 LNHDA and CDR2 SQIVND (reference sequence). With 4 bases removed from V and 2 bases from J, the gap between germline ends came to 15 bases. The CDR3 region is CASSTYTGNGNQPQHF. The CDR3 DNA sequence: TGTGCCAGTAGTACTTATACAGGTAACGGCAATCAGCCCCAGCATTTT.

This chain uses TRBV10-3 with TRBJ1-1; no clear D gene. Germline CDR1 reads ENHRY; CDR2 reads SYGVKD. The CDR3 runs to 13 residues. V dropped 4 bases and J dropped 5 bases, with 11 bases sitting between them. CDR3: CAISGGRRTEAFF. CDR3 bases: TGTGCCATCAGTGGTGGGAGGCGGACTGAAGCTTTCTTT.

This rearrangement joins TRBV28 to TRBJ1-3, with D perhaps TRBD1 (5 bases). CDR1 and CDR2 (germline): MDHEN, SYDVKM. The germline V and J ends were trimmed by 1 base and 0 bases, with 7 bases remaining between them. This CDR3 region has 15 residues. CDR3 DNA sequence: TGTGCCAGCAGTTTATTCGGGGGCTCTGGAAACACCATATATTTT. This encodes CASSLFGGSGNTIYF.